Below, 24 T cell receptor beta chains from the same sample are listed, as sequenced in a study of breast tumors, draining lymph nodes, adjacent tissues. Breast cancer patients provided tissue from their axillary draining lymph nodes. TCRdb ran MiXCR on the multiplex PCR reads and lists one entry per CDR3 protein. The sample yields approximately 210,000 distinct CDR3 sequences, around 35% seen once. Sequencing input: axillary lymph node tissue. These receptors all come from a female donor with breast cancer. Some clones in this sample may be carry-over from other donors' samples.

As DNA, the CDR3 is TGTGCCAGCAGCCGACCGGGATACACAGATACGCAGTATTTT. Its protein is CASSRPGYTDTQYF. The rearrangement joins TRBV6-2 or TRBV6-3 to TRBJ2-3, with D perhaps matching TRBD2 (5 bases). The CDR3 loop spans 14 amino acids. Looked up from germline, CDR1 is MNHEY and CDR2 is SVGEGT. V gave up 6 bases and J gave up 2 bases, with 12 bases separating them.

The chain has TRBV27 and TRBJ1-2; D may be TRBD1 (5 bases). This CDR3 region has 15 residues. V lost 1 base to trimming and J lost 5 bases, with 14 bases between them. CDR1 is MNHEY, CDR2 SMNVEV, per germline (reference sequence). CDR3 protein: CASSLLGAGKYGYTF. The CDR3 nucleotides read TGTGCCAGCAGTTTATTAGGTGCAGGGAAATATGGCTACACCTTC.

This clonotype was seen a few times. One base away lies a much larger clone, so this may be a sequencing read error. The V and J genes are TRBV12-5 and TRBJ1-6; a possible D gene is TRBD1 (6 bases). CDR1 is LGHNT and CDR2 is FRNRAP in the germline V gene. The CDR3 has 15 amino acids. V shed 3 bases and J shed 8 bases, with 14 bases lying between them. As DNA, the CDR3 is TGTGCTAGTGGTTTCGCCAGGGGTGGGTATTCACCCCTCCACTTT. Its protein is CASGFARGGYSPLHF.

The chain combines TRBV20-1 with TRBJ1-2; TRBD1 might be the D (5 bases). The germline gives CDR1 DFQATT, CDR2 SNEGSKA (reference sequence). The CDR3 is 14 amino acids. V was clipped by 3 bases and J by 6 bases, with 17 bases between them. The CDR3 sequence: CSASLAGPRDGYTF. CDR3 in DNA: TGCAGTGCTAGCCTAGCGGGGCCGAGGGATGGCTACACCTTC.

This clonotype was observed a few times. The V call is TRBV15, the J call TRBJ2-3; 12 bases fit TRBD2. This CDR3 comprises 14 residues. Germline lookup yields CDR1 LNHNV and CDR2 YYDKDF (reference sequence). CDR3 sequence (DNA): TGTGCTACTCTAGCGGGAGGGAGCACAGATACGCAGTATTTT. It encodes CATLAGGSTDTQYF.

This clonotype was detected only a few times. Since no conserved phenylalanine or tryptophan closes the CDR3, a read error is the likely cause. The DNA is left out, because the CDR3 cannot be placed on it with certainty; the CDR3 is given as TCRdb lists it. The chain couples TRBV12-3 or TRBV12-4 to TRBJ1-4; the DNA was not compared with TRBD1, the D call given in the table. The CDR3 length equals 8 residues, ends included. The CDR3 sequence: CASRFKTG.

This clonotype appeared many times. The V call is TRBV9, the J call TRBJ2-7; no firm D call. CDR3 length: 13 residues. Between the trimmed V and J ends, which lost 5 bases and 4 bases, there was a span of 13 bases. The germline CDR1 and CDR2 sequences are SGDLS and YYNGEE. The CDR3 DNA sequence: TGTGCCAGCAGTTACGGGTCTCGGTACGAGCAGTACTTC. It yields the protein CASSYGSRYEQYF.

The chain's CDR3 is CASSFAAGETQYF. CDR3 DNA: TGTGCCAGCAGTTTCGCGGCGGGAGAGACCCAGTACTTC. The chain is built from TRBV12-3 or TRBV12-4 and TRBJ2-5; TRBD2 might be the D (5 bases). V lost 3 bases to trimming and J lost 4 bases, with 9 bases between them. CDR3 size: 13 residues.

This clonotype was counted a few times. The chain recombines TRBV2 with TRBJ2-1; TRBD2 aligns across 9 bases. CDR3 length equals 17 residues. The trim removed 2 bases at V and 0 bases at J, leaving 5 bases unmatched. Looked up from germline, CDR1 is SNHLY and CDR2 is FYNNEI. Here the CDR3 reads CASSEFDSGSSYNEQFF. CDR3 DNA: TGTGCCAGCAGTGAATTTGATAGCGGGAGCTCCTACAATGAGCAGTTCTTC.

This clonotype was counted many times. The chain is built from TRBV11-2 and TRBJ2-7; 12 bases fit TRBD1. CDR1 and CDR2 (germline): SGHAT, FQNNGV. CDR3 length: 14 residues. V shed 5 bases and J 6 bases; nucleotides not matched to a gene: 5. The CDR3 region is CASSRGTGGLEQYF. CDR3 nucleotide sequence: TGTGCCAGCAGCCGGGGGACAGGGGGCCTCGAGCAGTACTTC. Filled out from reference TRBV11-2 and TRBJ2-7, the complete variable domain reads EAGVAQSPRYKIIEKRQSVAFWCNPISGHATLYWYQQILGQGPKLLIQFQNNGVVDDSQLPKDRFSAERLKGVDSTLKIQPAKLEDSAVYLCASSRGTGGLEQYFGPGTRLTVT.

There are many counts of this clonotype. The V call is TRBV5-1, the J call TRBJ2-7, with D maybe TRBD2 (5 bases). The CDR3 covers 13 residues. V lost 4 bases, J lost 3 bases, and 11 bases lay in between. Germline CDR1 reads SGHRS; CDR2 reads YFSETQ. In nucleotides, the CDR3 is TGCGCCAGCAGCGCTCGAGGGTTCTACGAGCAGTACTTC. It codes for CASSARGFYEQYF.

The V call is TRBV7-2, the J call TRBJ2-3, with 7 bases matching TRBD2. J gave up 4 bases and V 2 bases, and 9 bases lay outside the gene matches. The CDR3 has 16 amino acids. In germline, CDR1 is SGHTA, CDR2 FQGNSA. The CDR3: CASSLLRAGVADTQYF. DNA for the CDR3: TGTGCCAGCAGCTTATTGAGGGCGGGAGTAGCAGATACGCAGTATTTT.

This chain joins TRBV20-1 and TRBJ2-5; weak D call: TRBD2 (5 bases). V gave up 0 bases and J gave up 4 bases, with 15 bases separating them. CDR1 and CDR2 (germline): DFQATT, SNEGSKA (reference sequence). This CDR3 contains 15 residues. The CDR3 reads CSARDMLALTETQYF. For the CDR3, the DNA is TGCAGTGCTAGAGATATGCTAGCTTTAACAGAGACCCAGTACTTC.

The rearrangement links TRBV2 to TRBJ2-7; TRBD1 agrees at 9 bases. Per the germline V gene, CDR1 is SNHLY and CDR2 is FYNNEI. The CDR3 is 17 amino acids. V lost 3 bases and J lost 3; bases outside the gene matches: 12. The CDR3 reads CASSDKTGGRGGYEQYF. Written as DNA, the CDR3 is TGTGCCAGCAGTGATAAAACAGGGGGCCGCGGGGGCTACGAGCAGTACTTC.

There are many counts of this clonotype. The gene calls are TRBV4-1 and TRBJ1-2, with a tentative D call TRBD1 (5 bases). Per germline, CDR1 MGHRA and CDR2 YSYEKL. V was trimmed by 4 bases and J by 8 bases, leaving 20 bases between them. CDR3 length equals 15 residues. The CDR3 region has the DNA TGCGCCAGCAGCCCAGACCCGACCAGGGTGGGAGGCTACACCTTC. It specifies CASSPDPTRVGGYTF.

This clonotype was observed once. No conserved phenylalanine or tryptophan ends this CDR3, so it is likely a read error. The DNA is left out, because the CDR3 cannot be placed on it with certainty; the CDR3 is given as TCRdb lists it. The chain employs TRBV7-9 and TRBJ1-3; TRBD1 is the table's D call, not checked against the DNA. The CDR3 has 10 amino acids, counting both end residues. Germline-derived CDR1 and CDR2 are SEHNR and FQNEAQ (reference sequence). This chain's CDR3 is CASSRDRGMT.

This clonotype showed up many times. V usage is TRBV12-3 or TRBV12-4 and J usage is TRBJ2-5; 8 nucleotides match TRBD1. CDR3 length equals 16 residues. V shed 5 bases and J 2 bases; nucleotides not matched to a gene: 10. For the CDR3, the DNA is TGTGCCAGCAGTAGAGCCGGGACAGGCCTACAAGAGACCCAGTACTTC. It translates to CASSRAGTGLQETQYF.

This clonotype occurred many times. The chain links TRBV7-2 to TRBJ2-6, with no clear D. The V end was cut by 2 bases, the J end by 1 base, with 12 bases between. Germline assignment: CDR1 SGHTA and CDR2 FQGNSA. This CDR3 spans 17 amino acids. The CDR3: CASSLRPARSGANVLTF. The CDR3 DNA reads as TGTGCCAGCAGCTTAAGACCTGCTCGGTCTGGGGCCAACGTCCTGACTTTC.

This clonotype was picked up many times. The chain carries TRBV5-6 and TRBJ2-1, with 10 bases identical to TRBD2. This CDR3 is 15 amino acids long. J was trimmed by 6 bases and V by 0 bases; bases with no gene match: 3. Germline loops: CDR1 SGHDT, CDR2 YYEEEE. CDR3 coding DNA: TGTGCCAGCAGCTTGGTTCTAGCGGGAGTCAATGAGCAGTTCTTC. This codes for CASSLVLAGVNEQFF.

The rearrangement links TRBV12-3 or TRBV12-4 to TRBJ1-2; TRBD1 aligns across 10 bases. The V gene end was trimmed by 3 bases and the J gene end by 8 bases; junction bases not matched to a gene: 9. The CDR3 has 15 residues. CDR3 nucleotide sequence: TGTGCCAGCAGTTTCGGGCGACAGGGGGCAGGGGGCTACACCTTC. Protein: CASSFGRQGAGGYTF.

This clonotype was counted between two and nine times. This could be a read error, since a much larger clone is one nucleotide away. V usage is TRBV10-3 and J usage is TRBJ1-5, with D perhaps TRBD1 (5 bases). CDR1 and CDR2 from the germline V gene are ENHRY and SYGVKD. The V gene lost 7 bases and the J gene lost 11 bases, with 18 bases spanning the gap. The CDR3 contains 13 residues. CDR3 coding DNA: TGTGCCATCAAGGAGGGGCCGCCCGCGGCCCAGCATTTT. It is translated as CAIKEGPPAAQHF.

To note about this clonotype: Since a much larger clone is just one base distant, this may be a read error. CDR3 bases: TGCAGTGCTAGAGATCTCCAGAAGGCGACCTCCTACGAGCAGTACTTC. The encoded protein is CSARDLQKATSYEQYF. The genes are TRBV20-1 and TRBJ2-7; D remains ambiguous. Trimming stripped 0 bases from V and 0 bases from J, with 15 bases between. The CDR3 length is 16 residues. CDR1 DFQATT and CDR2 SNEGSKA come from the germline V gene (reference sequence).

At least ten counts were recorded for this clonotype. Its ends do not fully match the called genes, so a read error is possible. The rearrangement uses TRBV7-7 and TRBJ2-1; 10 positions agree with TRBD2. Germline V gives CDR1 SSHAT, CDR2 FNYEAQ (reference sequence). The CDR3 is made up of 13 amino acids. In DNA form, the CDR3 reads TGTGCTAGCAGATCTAGCGGGAGTAATGAGCAGTTCTTC. This encodes CASRSSGSNEQFF.

With respect to this clonotype: Just one base apart from a much larger clone, this may be a read error. The rearrangement uses TRBV6-6 and TRBJ2-5; 8 bases align to TRBD2. CDR3 length: 14 residues. Germline loops: CDR1 MNHNY, CDR2 SVGAGI (reference sequence). V was clipped by 5 bases and J by 2 bases; unmatched bases: 4. Written as DNA, the CDR3 is TGTGCCAGCAGTCGGGGGGGCAGACAAGAGACCCAGTACTTC. Encoded protein: CASSRGGRQETQYF.